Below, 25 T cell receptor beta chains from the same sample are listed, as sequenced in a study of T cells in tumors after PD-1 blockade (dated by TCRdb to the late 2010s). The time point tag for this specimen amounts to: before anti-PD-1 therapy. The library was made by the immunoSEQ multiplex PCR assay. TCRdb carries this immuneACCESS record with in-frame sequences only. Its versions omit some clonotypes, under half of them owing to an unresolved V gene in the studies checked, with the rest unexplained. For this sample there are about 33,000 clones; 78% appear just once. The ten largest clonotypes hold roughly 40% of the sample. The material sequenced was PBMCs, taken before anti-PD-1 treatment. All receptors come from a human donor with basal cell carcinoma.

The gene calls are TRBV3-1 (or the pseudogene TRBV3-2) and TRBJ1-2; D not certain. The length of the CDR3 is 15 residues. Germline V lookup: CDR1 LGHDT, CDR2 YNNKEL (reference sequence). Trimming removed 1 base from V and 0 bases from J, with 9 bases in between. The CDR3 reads CASSQGGVTNYGYTF. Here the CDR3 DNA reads TGTGCCAGCAGCCAAGGGGGAGTTACTAACTATGGCTACACCTTC.

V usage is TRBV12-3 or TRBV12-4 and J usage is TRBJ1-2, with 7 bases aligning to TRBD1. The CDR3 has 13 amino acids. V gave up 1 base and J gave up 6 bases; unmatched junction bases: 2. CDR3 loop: CASSLGQGDGYTF. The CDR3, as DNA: TGTGCCAGCAGTTTAGGGCAGGGGGATGGCTACACCTTC.

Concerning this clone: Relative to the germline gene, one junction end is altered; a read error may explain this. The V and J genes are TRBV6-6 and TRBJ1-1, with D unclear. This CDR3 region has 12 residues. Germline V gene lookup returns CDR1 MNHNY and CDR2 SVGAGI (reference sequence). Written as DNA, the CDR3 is TGTGCCGGCAGTTACGTAGACACCCTGACTTTCTTT. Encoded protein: CAGSYVDTLTFF.

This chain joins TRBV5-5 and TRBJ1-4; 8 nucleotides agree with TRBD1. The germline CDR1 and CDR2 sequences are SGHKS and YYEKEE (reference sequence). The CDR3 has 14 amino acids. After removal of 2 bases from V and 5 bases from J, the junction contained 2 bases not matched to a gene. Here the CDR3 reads CASSFRGRNEKLFF. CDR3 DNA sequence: TGTGCCAGCAGCTTCAGGGGGCGGAATGAAAAACTGTTTTTT.

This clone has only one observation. For the CDR3, the DNA is TGTGCCAGCAGCTGGGTCGGGCAGAATGAAAAACTGTTTTTT. Protein product: CASSWVGQNEKLFF. This chain joins TRBV7-2 and TRBJ1-4; D not certain. The CDR3 consists of 14 residues. Trimming cost V 4 bases and J 5 bases, with 11 bases left between them. Germline V gives CDR1 SGHTA, CDR2 FQGNSA. Full variable domain (outside the CDR3, taken from reference TRBV7-2 and TRBJ1-4): GAGVSQSPSNKVTEKGKDVELRCDPISGHTALYWYRQSLGQGLEFLIYFQGNSAPDKSGLPSDRFSAERTGGSVSTLTIQRTQQEDSAVYLCASSWVGQNEKLFFGSGTQLSVL.

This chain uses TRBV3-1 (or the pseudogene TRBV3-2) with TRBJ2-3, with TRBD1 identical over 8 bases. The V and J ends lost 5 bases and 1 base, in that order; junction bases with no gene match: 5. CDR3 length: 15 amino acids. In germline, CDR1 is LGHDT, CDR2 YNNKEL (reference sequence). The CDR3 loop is CASSSDREGTDTQYF. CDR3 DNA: TGTGCCAGCAGCTCGGACAGGGAGGGCACAGATACGCAGTATTTT.

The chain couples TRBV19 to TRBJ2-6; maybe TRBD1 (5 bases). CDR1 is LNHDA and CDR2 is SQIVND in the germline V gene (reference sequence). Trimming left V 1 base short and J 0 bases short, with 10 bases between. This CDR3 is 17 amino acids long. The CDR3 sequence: CASSIGRAVSGANVLTF. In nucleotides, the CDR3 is TGTGCCAGTAGTATAGGCAGGGCCGTCTCTGGGGCCAACGTCCTGACTTTC.

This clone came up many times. The CDR3 DNA reads TGCGCCAGCAGCCCGACGGCAAGCACAGATACGCAGTATTTT. Encoded protein: CASSPTASTDTQYF. This sequence joins TRBV4-1 and TRBJ2-3; D not resolved. CDR3 length: 14 amino acids. V was clipped by 4 bases and J by 0 bases, with 8 bases between them. The V gene's germline CDR1 is MGHRA and CDR2 YSYEKL.

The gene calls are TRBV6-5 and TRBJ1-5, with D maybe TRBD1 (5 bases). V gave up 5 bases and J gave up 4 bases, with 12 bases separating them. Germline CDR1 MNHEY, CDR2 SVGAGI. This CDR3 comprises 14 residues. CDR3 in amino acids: CASSPRQTNQPQHF. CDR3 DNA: TGTGCCAGCAGTCCCCGACAGACGAATCAGCCCCAGCATTTT.

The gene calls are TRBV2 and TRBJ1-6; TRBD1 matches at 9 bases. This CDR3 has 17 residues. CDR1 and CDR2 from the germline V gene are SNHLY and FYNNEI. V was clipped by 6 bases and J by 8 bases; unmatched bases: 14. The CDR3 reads CASRVQQGALKDSPLHF. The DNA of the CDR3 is TGTGCCAGCAGAGTTCAACAGGGGGCGCTGAAGGATTCACCCCTCCACTTT.

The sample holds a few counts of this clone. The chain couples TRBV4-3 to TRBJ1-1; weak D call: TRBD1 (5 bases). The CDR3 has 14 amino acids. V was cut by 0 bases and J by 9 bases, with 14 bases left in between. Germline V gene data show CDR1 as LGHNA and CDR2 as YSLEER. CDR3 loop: CASSQDSRGRKAFF. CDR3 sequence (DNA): TGCGCCAGCAGCCAAGATTCAAGGGGCAGGAAAGCTTTCTTT.

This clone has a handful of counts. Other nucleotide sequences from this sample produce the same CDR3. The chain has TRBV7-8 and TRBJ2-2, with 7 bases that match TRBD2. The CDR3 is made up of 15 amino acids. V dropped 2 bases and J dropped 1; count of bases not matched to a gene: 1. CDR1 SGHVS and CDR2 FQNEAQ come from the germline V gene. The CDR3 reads CASSLWGGNTGELFF. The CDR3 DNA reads TGTGCCAGCAGCTTATGGGGGGGGAACACCGGGGAGCTGTTTTTT.

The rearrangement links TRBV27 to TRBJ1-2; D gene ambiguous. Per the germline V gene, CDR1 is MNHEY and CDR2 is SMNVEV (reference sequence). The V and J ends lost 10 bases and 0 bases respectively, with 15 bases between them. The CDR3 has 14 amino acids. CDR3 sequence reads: CAITRGPPNYGYTF. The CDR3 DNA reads TGTGCCATTACCAGAGGGCCTCCTAACTATGGCTACACCTTC.

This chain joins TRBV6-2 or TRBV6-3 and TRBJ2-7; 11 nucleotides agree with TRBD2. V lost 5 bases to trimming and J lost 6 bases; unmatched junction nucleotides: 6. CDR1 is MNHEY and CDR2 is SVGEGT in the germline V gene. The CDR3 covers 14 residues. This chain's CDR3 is CASSLAGGTTEQYF. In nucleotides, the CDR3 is TGTGCCAGCAGTCTAGCGGGGGGCACCACCGAGCAGTACTTC.

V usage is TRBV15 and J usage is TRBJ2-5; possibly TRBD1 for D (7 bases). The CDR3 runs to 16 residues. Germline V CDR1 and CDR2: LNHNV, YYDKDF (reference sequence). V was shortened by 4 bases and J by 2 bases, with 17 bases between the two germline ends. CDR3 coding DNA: TGTGCCACCAGCAAAGGCATTTCAGGGGGGCAAGAGACCCAGTACTTC. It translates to CATSKGISGGQETQYF.

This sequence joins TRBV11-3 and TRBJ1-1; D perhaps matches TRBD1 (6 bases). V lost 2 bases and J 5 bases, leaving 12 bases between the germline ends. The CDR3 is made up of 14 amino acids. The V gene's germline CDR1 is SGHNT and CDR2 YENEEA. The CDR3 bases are TGTGCCAGCAGCTTAAGGCAAGGGGGAACTGAAGCTTTCTTT. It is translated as CASSLRQGGTEAFF.

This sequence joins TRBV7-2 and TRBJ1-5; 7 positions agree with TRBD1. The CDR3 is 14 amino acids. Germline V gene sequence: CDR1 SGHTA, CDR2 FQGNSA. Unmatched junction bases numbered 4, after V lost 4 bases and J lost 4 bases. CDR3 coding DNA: TGTGCCAGCAGCTCGGGACAGCAAAATCAGCCCCAGCATTTT. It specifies CASSSGQQNQPQHF.

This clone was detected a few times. CDR3 region: CASSAQGPGANVLTF. Here the CDR3 DNA reads TGTGCCAGTAGTGCACAGGGACCAGGGGCCAACGTCCTGACTTTC. The genes are TRBV19 and TRBJ2-6; maybe TRBD1 (6 bases). The germline V gene encodes CDR1 LNHDA and CDR2 SQIVND (reference sequence). V lost 5 bases and J lost 4, with 12 bases in between. The CDR3 spans 15 residues.

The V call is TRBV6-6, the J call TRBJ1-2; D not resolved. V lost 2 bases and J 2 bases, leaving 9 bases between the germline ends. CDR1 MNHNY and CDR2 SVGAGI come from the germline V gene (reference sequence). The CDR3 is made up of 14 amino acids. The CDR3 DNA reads TGTGCCAGCAGTTACAGGGTCTCGAACTATGGCTACACCTTC. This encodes CASSYRVSNYGYTF.

The CDR3 DNA reads as TGTGCCAGCAGTGAACTAGGGGGGGCAATGGCAGATACGCAGTATTTT. This translates into CASSELGGAMADTQYF. This chain joins TRBV25-1 and TRBJ2-3; possible D gene TRBD2, 7 bases. Trimming took off 2 bases at V and 4 bases at J, with 16 bases between the two ends. The CDR3 runs 16 residues. Germline V lookup: CDR1 MGHDK, CDR2 SYGVNS.

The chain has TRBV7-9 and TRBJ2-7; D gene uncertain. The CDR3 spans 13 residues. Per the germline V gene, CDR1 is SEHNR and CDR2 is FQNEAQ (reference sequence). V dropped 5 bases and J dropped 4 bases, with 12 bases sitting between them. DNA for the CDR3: TGTGCCAGCAGCCTATATAAGGGATACGAGCAGTACTTC. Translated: CASSLYKGYEQYF.

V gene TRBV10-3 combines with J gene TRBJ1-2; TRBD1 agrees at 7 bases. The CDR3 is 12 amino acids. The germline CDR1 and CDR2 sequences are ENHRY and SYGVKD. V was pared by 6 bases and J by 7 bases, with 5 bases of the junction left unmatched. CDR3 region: CAISRTGPGYTF. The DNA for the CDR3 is TGTGCCATCAGCAGGACAGGACCTGGCTACACCTTC.

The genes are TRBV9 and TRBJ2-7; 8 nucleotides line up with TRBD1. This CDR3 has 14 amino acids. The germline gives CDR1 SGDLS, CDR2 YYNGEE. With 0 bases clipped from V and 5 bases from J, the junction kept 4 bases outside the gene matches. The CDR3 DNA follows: TGTGCCAGCAGCGTAGGGACAGGGATAAACGAGCAGTACTTC. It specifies CASSVGTGINEQYF.

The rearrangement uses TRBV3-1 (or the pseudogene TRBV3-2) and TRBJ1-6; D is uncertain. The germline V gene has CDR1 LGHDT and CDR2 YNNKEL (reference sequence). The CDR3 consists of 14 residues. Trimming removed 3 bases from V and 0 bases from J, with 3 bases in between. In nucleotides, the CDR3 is TGTGCCAGCAGCCAGAGCTCCTATAATTCACCCCTCCACTTT. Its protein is CASSQSSYNSPLHF.

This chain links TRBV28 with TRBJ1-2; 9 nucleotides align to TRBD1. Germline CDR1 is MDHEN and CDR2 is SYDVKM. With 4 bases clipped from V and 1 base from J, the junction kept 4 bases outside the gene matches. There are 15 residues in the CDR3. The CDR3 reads CASSSWTGDNYGYTF. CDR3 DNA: TGTGCCAGCAGTTCTTGGACAGGGGATAACTATGGCTACACCTTC.